These 22 T cell receptor beta chains came from one sample sequenced in a study of T cells expressing NK-cell markers (TCRdb year 2020). The method behind the library was 5' RACE. Instrument on record: Illumina HiSeq 2000. Reprocessed by TCRdb, the reads give a single entry per CDR3 protein sequence, without DNA. This specimen's table enumerates fewer than 300,000 distinct CDR3 sequences. Clones ranked in the top ten supply 4% to 5% of the sample. Material for sequencing was blood T cells: a sorted CD56 or NKG2C T cell subset, CD4+ or CD8+ T cells, or bulk PBMC T cells (not recorded which). These receptors came from a woman aged 18-70 years in good health.

CDR3 sequence reads: CASSRDISQPQHF. The chain combines TRBV12-3 or TRBV12-4 with TRBJ1-5; TCRdb names TRBD1, which stays unverified in the absence of DNA. This CDR3 comprises 13 residues.

The chain joins TRBV20-1 to TRBJ2-4; TCRdb picks TRBD1, but there is no DNA to check that call. The CDR3 contains 16 residues. Germline values: CDR1 DFQATT, CDR2 SNEGSKA (reference sequence). The CDR3 loop is CSASRSGSSTKNIQYF.

The chain has TRBV6-1 and TRBJ2-2; checking the TCRdb D call of TRBD1 is not possible without DNA. The CDR3 totals 15 residues. Germline CDR1 is MNHNS and CDR2 is SASEGT. CDR3 sequence: CASKGRTDHTGELFF.

V is TRBV5-1 and J is TRBJ2-3; with no DNA, the TCRdb D assignment of TRBD1 cannot be verified. From germline, CDR1 is SGHRS and CDR2 YFSETQ. The CDR3 runs to 14 residues. CDR3 in amino acids: CASSLEGQADTQYF.

V and J are TRBV11-2 and TRBJ1-2; without DNA, the TCRdb call of TRBD1 cannot be checked. Looked up from germline, CDR1 is SGHAT and CDR2 is FQNNGV. The CDR3 is 14 amino acids. Here the CDR3 reads CASRRMGVSPGYTF.

CDR3 residues: CSVSRANGGEQFF. This chain uses TRBV29-1 with TRBJ2-1; the D call of TRBD1 rests on TCRdb alone, since no DNA is present to check it. Germline V gives CDR1 SQVTM, CDR2 ANQGSEA. CDR3 length: 13 amino acids.

The chain has TRBV7-2 and TRBJ1-1; the TRBD1 assignment by TCRdb is unverifiable without DNA. CDR1 and CDR2 from the germline V gene are SGHTA and FQGNSA. CDR3 length equals 14 residues. CDR3: CASSLRGGGGASFF.

The rearrangement uses TRBV12-3 or TRBV12-4 and TRBJ2-5; the D gene TCRdb calls, TRBD1, cannot be checked with no DNA. The CDR3 contains 13 residues. CDR3 in amino acids: CASSRQSGGTQYF.

V usage is TRBV5-1 and J usage is TRBJ1-1. Germline lookup yields CDR1 SGHRS and CDR2 YFSETQ. The CDR3 length is 14 residues. The CDR3: CASSLEGRNTEAFF.

V gene TRBV28 combines with J gene TRBJ2-2; as DNA is missing, the TRBD2 call by TCRdb cannot be tested. The CDR3 runs 15 residues. Per the germline V gene, CDR1 is MDHEN and CDR2 is SYDVKM. The CDR3 is CASSSPGLGTGELFF.

V and J are TRBV20-1 and TRBJ1-6; TCRdb proposes TRBD1, but this gene call is untestable without DNA. CDR1 DFQATT and CDR2 SNEGSKA come from the germline V gene (reference sequence). The CDR3 sequence is 13 residues long. The chain's CDR3 is CSARTGANSPLHF.

This chain connects TRBV7-3 to TRBJ1-1. The CDR3 is 15 residues long. The germline V gene encodes CDR1 SGHTA and CDR2 FQGTGA. CDR3 in amino acids: CASSPSRAVNTEAFF.

The chain links TRBV9 to TRBJ2-6. The CDR3 loop spans 15 amino acids. Per germline, CDR1 SGDLS and CDR2 YYNGEE. This CDR3 reads CASSQLVSGANVLTF.

This chain joins TRBV5-1 and TRBJ2-4; TCRdb indicates TRBD2, and absent DNA this call remains unverified. CDR1 is SGHRS, CDR2 YFSETQ, per germline. The CDR3 totals 16 residues. CDR3: CASSLGETLAKNIQYF.

CDR3 amino acids: CASSRGGLGTEAFF. The chain links TRBV4-1 to TRBJ1-1; TCRdb's D call, TRBD1, is unchecked because there is no DNA. Per germline, CDR1 MGHRA and CDR2 YSYEKL. There are 14 residues in the CDR3.

The J gene is TRBJ2-1, the V gene TRBV28; absent DNA, TCRdb's TRBD1 call cannot be checked. Per germline, CDR1 MDHEN and CDR2 SYDVKM. This CDR3 contains 15 residues. Here the CDR3 reads CASSWDPGPHNEQFF. The full variable domain, with the rest looked up from reference TRBV28 and TRBJ2-1, is DVKVTQSSRYLVKRTGEKVFLECVQDMDHENMFWYRQDPGLGLRLIYFSYDVKMKEKGDIPEGYSVSREKKERFSLILESASTNQTSMYLCASSWDPGPHNEQFFGPGTRLTVL.

The chain couples TRBV27 to TRBJ2-3; TCRdb's D gene call, TRBD2, goes unchecked for lack of DNA. CDR3 length: 18 residues. Germline loops: CDR1 MNHEY, CDR2 SMNVEV (reference sequence). CDR3 amino acids: CASSSGQLAGGFTDTQYF.

J is TRBJ2-3 and V is TRBV11-3. Germline CDR1 SGHNT, CDR2 YENEEA. The CDR3 is made up of 15 amino acids. CDR3 loop: CASSPRGSITDTQYF.

The chain has TRBV7-9 and TRBJ2-3; TCRdb gives TRBD2 as the D gene, but with no DNA this cannot be confirmed. Germline V CDR1 and CDR2: SEHNR, FQNEAQ (reference sequence). The CDR3 spans 16 residues. CDR3 protein: CASSSRLAGDTDTQYF. The full variable domain, rest sourced from reference TRBV7-9 and TRBJ2-3, is DTGVSQNPRHKITKRGQNVTFRCDPISEHNRLYWYRQTLGQGPEFLTYFQNEAQLEKSRLLSDRFSAERPKGSFSTLEIQRTEQGDSAMYLCASSSRLAGDTDTQYFGPGTRLTVL.

The chain joins TRBV5-1 to TRBJ2-7; TCRdb outputs TRBD1, but without DNA this stays unchecked. This CDR3 contains 15 residues. Germline V gives CDR1 SGHRS, CDR2 YFSETQ. Here the CDR3 reads CASSIDREGPYEQYF.

This chain connects TRBV24-1 to TRBJ2-3; TCRdb picks TRBD1, but there is no DNA to check that call. The CDR3 extends over 16 amino acids. CDR1 KGHDR and CDR2 SFDVKD come from the germline V gene. CDR3 protein: CATSDRGGQRGDTQYF.

This rearrangement joins TRBV6-1 to TRBJ2-1. Germline V gene data show CDR1 as MNHNS and CDR2 as SASEGT. This CDR3 comprises 14 residues. Here the CDR3 reads CASSPGGSYNEQFF.